Presented here are 5 T cell receptor beta chains from one specimen sequenced in a study of cytomegalovirus exposure and HLA in healthy donors (dated by TCRdb to 2015 to 2018). The library was generated by the immunoSEQ multiplex PCR assay. The multiplex PCR relied on a mix of 60 forward primers for TCR Vbeta segments and 13 reverse primers for TCR Jbeta segments. This immuneACCESS table, as held by TCRdb, lists in-frame sequences with V and J called but not all clones. Of the missing ones, under half trace to an unresolved V gene in checked studies; the others have no known cause. The sample table shows roughly 220,000 clones, and 75% to 85% are seen once. Clones ranked in the top ten supply around 2.7% of the sample. The sample comprised PBMCs. These receptor sequences come from a woman aged 40-49 years in good health and CMV-seronegative.

This clone was observed once. The chain carries TRBV6-5 and TRBJ2-3; 8 bases map to TRBD1. The V segment lost 5 bases and the J segment 3 bases; nucleotides outside the gene matches: 7. This CDR3 is 15 amino acids long. Germline lookup yields CDR1 MNHEY and CDR2 SVGAGI. CDR3 DNA sequence: TGTGCCAGCAGTAGGACAGGGTCAGGTACAGATACGCAGTATTTT. Amino acid sequence: CASSRTGSGTDTQYF.

This rearrangement joins TRBV29-1 to TRBJ1-1; 7 bases line up with TRBD1. The CDR3 length is 14 residues. Germline assignment: CDR1 SQVTM and CDR2 ANQGSEA. V shed 4 bases, J shed 0 bases, and the junction held 5 bases outside the gene matches. CDR3 residues: CSVGFRGMNTEAFF. The CDR3 coding sequence is TGCAGCGTTGGATTCAGGGGGATGAACACTGAAGCTTTCTTT.

CDR3 nucleotides: TGTGCCAGCAGTTTCGGACAGGGGGCGCTTGGCTACACCTTC. This sequence encodes CASSFGQGALGYTF. The J gene is TRBJ1-2, the V gene TRBV27, with 11 bases aligning to TRBD1. Germline V gene sequence: CDR1 MNHEY, CDR2 SMNVEV (reference sequence). This CDR3 is built from 14 residues. With V trimmed by 3 bases and J by 7 bases, 4 bases remained unmatched.

The gene calls are TRBV25-1 and TRBJ2-1; D is possibly TRBD1 (6 bases). CDR1 and CDR2 from the germline V gene are MGHDK and SYGVNS. V lost 4 bases, J lost 7 bases, and 11 bases lay in between. The CDR3 sequence is 13 residues long. The CDR3 spells CASSVGHRNEQFF. The CDR3, as DNA: TGTGCCAGCAGTGTGGGACACCGGAATGAGCAGTTCTTC.

The rearrangement joins TRBV7-7 to TRBJ2-7; no definite D call. The ends were cut back, 5 bases at V and 6 bases at J, with 14 bases in the middle. Germline V CDR1 and CDR2: SSHAT, FNYEAQ (reference sequence). CDR3 length: 13 amino acids. The CDR3 DNA reads TGTGCCAGCAGCGCAGACTGGGTAGGCGAGCAGTACTTC. Its translation: CASSADWVGEQYF.